Given below is one T cell receptor (beta chain) in context. Its specific antigen is unknown. Nothing much larger sits one base from this clone, and base qualities are not available. The sample is drawn from a study of blood T cell repertoires in COVID-19 (dated by TCRdb to the early 2020s). For context, the study as a whole: Collaborator samples came from the United States, Italy and Spain and covered acute and convalescent phases of COVID-19. The material from the prospective study consisted of cDNA or gDNA derived from T cells, B-cell-depleted T cells, or PBMCs. Subjects who had been exposed to COVID-19, were actively infected with it, or had recovered from it provided the deeply sampled blood TCRbeta repertoires that made up the dataset. The repertoires were released in a freely available public database intended as a resource for research on the immune response to SARS-CoV-2. The samples were drawn from the first 160 participants of the ongoing ImmuneRACE study and from 1,254 subjects provided by 6 global collaborators. Sample metadata almost always included a de-identified subject ID, COVID-19 status, age in years and sex. Where HLA class I and class II types were available, the types were taken from metadata supplied by the sample provider, not from assay-based typing.

In the prospective study, participants were roughly 18 to 90 years old, resided in about two dozen geographic areas of the United States, and were enrolled through a virtual design. In the prospective study, participants were assigned to cohorts based on the clinical history participants reported in a screening survey and a study questionnaire. In the prospective study, whole blood, serum and a nasopharyngeal or oropharyngeal swab were collected from each participant by mobile phlebotomists. Participants in the prospective study had the option to provide additional blood draws and questionnaires over a 2-month period. Before DNA extraction, blood samples from the prospective study were shipped at room temperature or frozen. Measured from the cysteine to the phenylalanine, the CDR3 is 14 residues long. The DNA shown is the 42-base CDR3, in frame from base 1. The V end loses 5 bases and the J end loses 3 bases, and a stretch of 14 bases separates them. CDR1 and CDR2, looked up from the germline V gene, are SGDLS and YYNGEE.

Overall study results and their limits: How much clinical and demographic metadata was included differed by source and by participant, and the metadata was provided uncurated.

TCRbeta CDR3 regions were amplified from genomic DNA by means of the immunoSEQ Assay, a bias-controlled multiplex PCR. Under the source paper's analysis protocol: The number of nucleated cells in each sample was estimated from the amplification of reference gene primers within the assay. Sequence reads were collapsed and filtered to measure the absolute abundance of every unique TCRbeta CDR3 rearrangement. For each sample, productive Simpson clonality was calculated as the square root of Simpson's diversity index over productive rearrangements. Drawn from immuneACCESS, this table holds only the in-frame rearrangements with V and J called that TCRdb kept. Clones are partly lost; checked studies trace under half to an unresolved V gene and leave the rest unexplained. That table gives V, J and clone size, and the DNA gave D and trimming. Counted in this sample were 200,000 to 300,000 clones; about 90% of them appeared once. The ten largest account for 3.3% of the sample.

The chain employs TRBV9 and TRBJ1-2; a tentative D match to TRBD1 spans 5 bases. This TCR was sampled from a woman between 40 and 50 years old with acute COVID-19. The sample consisted of PBMCs or T cells enriched from blood (not recorded which). The CDR3: CASSPQGSYYGYTF. The nucleotides are TGTGCCAGCAGTCCCCAGGGCTCATACTATGGCTACACCTTC.